Below, one T cell receptor (beta chain) is given with its context. This specimen belongs to a study of shared clonotypes between healthy human individuals. Data came from immunoSEQ multiplex PCR; TCRdb stores just in-frame clones and leaves some out. The data contain fewer than 800,000 clones, roughly nine tenths of them singletons. The naive CD8 subset, CD45RO-negative cells positively selected for CCR7, excluded terminally differentiated effector memory CD45RA+ cells. Trimming removed 0 bases at V and 1 base at J, with 7 bases between. Germline loops: CDR1 MNHNY, CDR2 SVGAGI (reference sequence). The CDR3 spans 14 residues.

The sample consisted of naive CD8+ T cells sorted from blood. The sequence derives from a man aged 25-45 years in good health. The rearrangement uses TRBV6-6 and TRBJ2-7; no clear D. The CDR3 coding sequence is TGTGCCAGCAGTTACTCAAGCTATTCCTACGAGCAGTACTTC. This gives the protein CASSYSSYSYEQYF.